Shown below are 32 T cell receptor beta chains from a single sample sequenced in a study of CD8 T cells in ankylosing spondylitis. TCRdb called the 5' RACE reads again in MiXCR, with one record for every CDR3 protein. The table includes over 150,000 distinct CDR3 sequences, 15% to 20% detected once. Sequenced input: blood, either unsorted or a sorted T cell fraction (not recorded which). The receptors originated from a male donor aged 5 to 29 with ankylosing spondylitis or in good health (not recorded which).

This clonotype appeared many times. The rearrangement uses TRBV6-2 or TRBV6-3 and TRBJ2-7; no definite D call. This CDR3 comprises 14 residues. Germline-derived CDR1 and CDR2 are MNHEY and SVGEGT. The V gene lost 2 bases and the J gene lost 2 bases, with 10 bases spanning the gap. CDR3 loop: CASSYAGSTYEQYF. Written as DNA, the CDR3 is TGTGCCAGCAGTTACGCCGGGTCGACCTACGAGCAGTACTTC.

This clonotype was observed at least ten times. DNA of the CDR3: TGTGCCAGCAGTTACTCGATAGGAGGAGGGCCAAATGAAAAACTGTTTTTT. It yields the protein CASSYSIGGGPNEKLFF. The chain couples TRBV6-6 to TRBJ1-4, with unresolved D. From germline, CDR1 is MNHNY and CDR2 SVGAGI (reference sequence). The V end lost 0 bases, the J end lost 5 bases, and 16 bases lay between the germline ends. This CDR3 has 17 residues.

This clonotype was observed at least ten times. The chain employs TRBV6-5 and TRBJ2-4, with TRBD2 matching over 7 bases. The CDR3 runs 15 residues. After removal of 8 bases from V and 0 bases from J, the junction contained 7 bases not matched to a gene. Per germline, CDR1 MNHEY and CDR2 SVGAGI. CDR3 in DNA: TGTGCCAGCCGGGAGGCGTATACAGCCAAAAACATTCAGTACTTC. It encodes CASREAYTAKNIQYF.

The chain uses TRBV29-1 and TRBJ1-1, with D hard to call. Germline values: CDR1 SQVTM, CDR2 ANQGSEA. CDR3 size: 13 residues. The V end was cut by 4 bases, the J end by 0 bases, with 9 bases between. CDR3 protein: CSVVPEMNTEAFF. In DNA, the CDR3 is TGCAGCGTTGTGCCGGAAATGAACACTGAAGCTTTCTTT. Full variable domain (rest looked up from reference TRBV29-1 and TRBJ1-1): SAVISQKPSRDICQRGTSLTIQCQVDSQVTMMFWYRQQPGQSLTLIATANQGSEATYESGFVIDKFPISRPNLTFSTLTVSNMSPEDSSIYLCSVVPEMNTEAFFGQGTRLTVV.

This sequence joins TRBV7-6 and TRBJ1-5; a possible D gene is TRBD1 (6 bases). The CDR3 sequence is 18 residues long. From germline, CDR1 is SGHVS and CDR2 FNYEAQ. Trimming took off 2 bases at V and 5 bases at J, with 22 bases between the two ends. CDR3 sequence: CASSLYALVAGEDQPQHF. DNA of the CDR3: TGTGCCAGCAGCTTATACGCCCTAGTGGCAGGGGAGGATCAGCCCCAGCATTTT.

This CDR3 reads CSVVGEASYNEQFF. The CDR3 region has the DNA TGCAGCGTTGTCGGTGAGGCCTCCTACAATGAGCAGTTCTTC. The chain combines TRBV29-1 with TRBJ2-1; D uncertain. There are 14 residues in the CDR3. CDR1 and CDR2 from the germline V gene are SQVTM and ANQGSEA. V was trimmed by 4 bases and J by 0 bases, leaving 10 bases between them.

CDR3 sequence (DNA): TGTGCCAGCAGAGGACTAGCGGGAGCGAGAGAGACCCAGTACTTC. Translating it yields CASRGLAGARETQYF. This rearrangement joins TRBV6-5 to TRBJ2-5; 13 positions match TRBD2. V trimming: 6 bases; J trimming: 4 bases; junction bases outside the gene matches: 5. The CDR3 runs 15 residues. The germline V gene encodes CDR1 MNHEY and CDR2 SVGAGI.

This clonotype was recorded at least ten times. The V gene is TRBV7-2, the J gene TRBJ2-1, with D possibly being TRBD2 (6 bases). Per the germline V gene, CDR1 is SGHTA and CDR2 is FQGNSA. The CDR3 covers 13 residues. V dropped 5 bases and J dropped 10 bases, with 15 bases sitting between them. In DNA form, the CDR3 reads TGTGCCAGCAGCAACCGTCCAGGAGGGGAGCAGTTCTTC. It codes for CASSNRPGGEQFF. Full variable domain (missing parts from reference TRBV7-2 and TRBJ2-1): GAGVSQSPSNKVTEKGKDVELRCDPISGHTALYWYRQSLGQGLEFLIYFQGNSAPDKSGLPSDRFSAERTGGSVSTLTIQRTQQEDSAVYLCASSNRPGGEQFFGPGTRLTVL.

The sample holds many counts of this clonotype. The chain combines TRBV4-3 with TRBJ2-7, with 10 bases lining up with TRBD2. V lost 0 bases to trimming and J lost 7 bases; unmatched junction nucleotides: 12. The germline V gene encodes CDR1 LGHNA and CDR2 YSLEER. This CDR3 is built from 17 residues. The CDR3 nucleotides read TGCGCCAGCAGCCAAGATTCTATGGCTAGCGGGAGCCCGGAGCAGTACTTC. It translates to CASSQDSMASGSPEQYF.

This clonotype was recorded many times. The chain links TRBV5-1 to TRBJ1-1; no clear D gene. V gave up 0 bases and J gave up 0 bases, with 9 bases separating them. Germline CDR1 and CDR2: SGHRS and YFSETQ. The CDR3 totals 15 residues. CDR3 bases: TGCGCCAGCAGCTTGGGCCGGACCATGAACACTGAAGCTTTCTTT. Its translation: CASSLGRTMNTEAFF.

J is TRBJ2-6 and V is TRBV14; D may correspond to TRBD1 or TRBD2 (6 bases each). The germline gives CDR1 SGHDN, CDR2 FVKESK. V lost 1 base and J lost 4, with 11 bases in between. This CDR3 region has 16 residues. The CDR3 region is CASSQAGEVGANVLTF. The CDR3 nucleotides read TGTGCCAGCAGCCAAGCAGGGGAGGTCGGGGCCAACGTCCTGACTTTC.

The V gene is TRBV20-1, the J gene TRBJ2-1, with 11 bases aligning to TRBD1. The trim removed 3 bases at V and 15 bases at J, leaving 7 bases unmatched. This CDR3 comprises 12 residues. The germline V gene encodes CDR1 DFQATT and CDR2 SNEGSKA (reference sequence). CDR3 region: CSARSGQGVPFF. Here the CDR3 DNA reads TGCAGTGCTAGGTCGGGACAGGGGGTCCCGTTCTTC.

This clonotype came up many times. The genes are TRBV5-1 and TRBJ1-1; 7 bases match TRBD1. The CDR3 is made up of 15 amino acids. The germline gives CDR1 SGHRS, CDR2 YFSETQ. V dropped 3 bases and J dropped 9; count of bases not matched to a gene: 14. This chain's CDR3 is CASSYSRDSDSQAFF. DNA for the CDR3: TGCGCCAGCAGCTACTCCCGGGACAGCGATTCACAAGCTTTCTTT.

This clonotype has ten or more counts. The V gene is TRBV11-2, the J gene TRBJ2-3; D not resolved. V was cut by 4 bases and J by 7 bases, with 9 bases left in between. The CDR3 spans 12 residues. Germline values: CDR1 SGHAT, CDR2 FQNNGV. The CDR3 spells CASSSDRHTQYF. DNA for the CDR3: TGTGCCAGCAGCTCGGACCGGCATACGCAGTATTTT. The variable domain in full, completed from reference TRBV11-2 and TRBJ2-3, reads EAGVAQSPRYKIIEKRQSVAFWCNPISGHATLYWYQQILGQGPKLLIQFQNNGVVDDSQLPKDRFSAERLKGVDSTLKIQPAKLEDSAVYLCASSSDRHTQYFGPGTRLTVL.

This clonotype was counted ten times or more. The chain has TRBV12-3 or TRBV12-4 and TRBJ2-3; D possibly uses TRBD1 or TRBD2 (6 bases each). The V and J ends lost 10 bases and 8 bases respectively, with 22 bases between them. This CDR3 region has 14 residues. This CDR3 reads CAIIRRGSVGTQYF. The CDR3 nucleotides read TGTGCCATCATAAGGAGGGGGTCGGTTGGTACGCAGTATTTT.

This clonotype was recorded at least ten times. The chain carries TRBV7-2 and TRBJ2-1; 7 nucleotides agree with TRBD2. Germline loops: CDR1 SGHTA, CDR2 FQGNSA. The V segment lost 5 bases and the J segment 8 bases; nucleotides outside the gene matches: 6. The CDR3 is made up of 13 amino acids. CDR3 nucleotides: TGTGCCAGCAGCCCCGGACTAGGCGATGAGCAGTTCTTC. Translating it yields CASSPGLGDEQFF.

The chain combines TRBV12-3 or TRBV12-4 with TRBJ2-7, with a possible D match to TRBD2 (5 bases). The CDR3 runs to 13 residues. V lost 5 bases and J lost 2, with 10 bases in between. The CDR3 nucleotides are TGTGCCAGCAGTCTGTACGGGACCTACGAGCAGTACGTC. This gives the protein CASSLYGTYEQYV.

J is TRBJ2-7 and V is TRBV29-1; TRBD2 aligns across 8 bases. The CDR3 covers 15 residues. V shed 6 bases and J 7 bases; nucleotides not matched to a gene: 17. Germline CDR1 reads SQVTM; CDR2 reads ANQGSEA. The CDR3 DNA is TGCAGCGTGGGAATATCGGGAGGGCCGTTGGTGGAGCAGTACTTC. This gives the protein CSVGISGGPLVEQYF.

The chain carries TRBV29-1 and TRBJ2-7; perhaps TRBD1 as D (5 bases). Germline V CDR1 and CDR2: SQVTM, ANQGSEA. The CDR3 extends over 15 amino acids. The germline V and J ends were trimmed by 5 bases and 2 bases, with 19 bases remaining between them. In nucleotides, the CDR3 is TGCAGCGTTAGAGAACGGACACCCACGCCCTACGAGCAGTACTTC. It yields the protein CSVRERTPTPYEQYF.

There are many counts of this clonotype. The chain carries TRBV11-2 and TRBJ2-5, with 8 bases aligning to TRBD2. Trimming removed 2 bases from V and 2 bases from J; junction bases left unmatched: 10. The CDR3 runs 17 residues. Germline loops: CDR1 SGHAT, CDR2 FQNNGV. Here the CDR3 reads CASSLPPGLAGQETQYF. The DNA for the CDR3 is TGTGCCAGCAGCTTACCCCCCGGACTAGCTGGACAAGAGACCCAGTACTTC.

The chain links TRBV20-1 to TRBJ2-3; no firm D call. Trimming shortened V by 4 bases and J by 4 bases, and 9 bases separated the two germline ends. Germline loops: CDR1 DFQATT, CDR2 SNEGSKA (reference sequence). This CDR3 comprises 12 residues. CDR3 nucleotide sequence: TGCAGTGCTATGGCGTGGGCAGATACGCAGTATTTT. Its protein is CSAMAWADTQYF.

This clonotype has ten or more counts. The chain uses TRBV6-6 and TRBJ2-3; D unresolved. The CDR3 is 16 amino acids. Trimming removed 6 bases from V and 0 bases from J, with 16 bases in between. Germline-derived CDR1 and CDR2 are MNHNY and SVGAGI (reference sequence). CDR3 protein: CASSFAPQPSTDTQYF. CDR3 DNA sequence: TGTGCCAGCAGCTTCGCGCCCCAGCCTAGCACAGATACGCAGTATTTT.

The sample holds many counts of this clonotype. The chain has TRBV20-1 and TRBJ2-1; D is perhaps TRBD1 (6 bases). The CDR3 runs to 12 residues. V gave up 7 bases and J gave up 4 bases, with 11 bases separating them. CDR1 is DFQATT, CDR2 SNEGSKA, per germline (reference sequence). CDR3 in DNA: TGCAGTGTCAGGGGCGAATACAATGAGCAGTTCTTC. Protein sequence: CSVRGEYNEQFF.

This clonotype was found many times. The CDR3 is CASSQGLKETQYF. The CDR3 region has the DNA TGTGCCAGCAGCCAGGGCCTAAAAGAGACCCAGTACTTC. This sequence joins TRBV7-2 and TRBJ2-5; tentatively, D is TRBD1 (5 bases). The CDR3 loop spans 13 amino acids. Trimming removed 5 bases from V and 3 bases from J, with 10 bases in between. The germline V gene encodes CDR1 SGHTA and CDR2 FQGNSA.

This clonotype was counted ten times or more. This chain links TRBV5-1 with TRBJ2-5; 11 bases fit TRBD2. The CDR3 contains 17 residues. Losses at the gene ends were 2 bases for V and 0 bases for J; bases not matched to a gene: 6. CDR1 and CDR2 (germline): SGHRS, YFSETQ. CDR3 in DNA: TGCGCCAGCAGCTTTGAGTCTAGCGGGAGGTACCAAGAGACCCAGTACTTC. Translated, it gives CASSFESSGRYQETQYF.

The rearrangement joins TRBV27 to TRBJ1-4; D might be TRBD1 (6 bases). CDR1 is MNHEY, CDR2 SMNVEV, per germline (reference sequence). V was cut by 7 bases and J by 7 bases, with 16 bases left in between. The CDR3 spans 14 residues. The CDR3 DNA sequence: TGTGCCAGCAAACGACAGGTGGGGAGTGAAAAACTGTTTTTT. Its translation is CASKRQVGSEKLFF.

The chain employs TRBV29-1 and TRBJ2-7; 8 nucleotides line up with TRBD2. With V trimmed by 6 bases and J by 3 bases, 4 bases remained unmatched. The CDR3 spans 12 residues. The germline CDR1 and CDR2 sequences are SQVTM and ANQGSEA. Here the CDR3 reads CSVLAGFYEQYV. CDR3 nucleotide sequence: TGCAGCGTCTTAGCGGGATTCTACGAGCAGTACGTC.

This chain joins TRBV7-9 and TRBJ2-7; the match to TRBD2 covers 11 bases. This CDR3 comprises 20 residues. After removal of 0 bases from V and 2 bases from J, the junction contained 15 bases not matched to a gene. Germline V gene data show CDR1 as SEHNR and CDR2 as FQNEAQ (reference sequence). CDR3 bases: TGTGCCAGCAGCTTAGCGCGGTATGAAACTAGCGGGAGCATCCCCTACGAGCAGTACTTC. Translating gives CASSLARYETSGSIPYEQYF.

This clonotype was counted at least ten times. The chain joins TRBV29-1 to TRBJ1-1; D is uncertain. Per the germline V gene, CDR1 is SQVTM and CDR2 is ANQGSEA. The germline V and J ends were trimmed by 7 bases and 4 bases, with 10 bases remaining between them. This CDR3 contains 11 residues. CDR3 bases: TGCAGCGCCGGAATCGGCACTGAAGCTTTCTTT. This translates into CSAGIGTEAFF.

This clonotype has a handful of counts. CDR3 nucleotides: TGTGCCATCAGTGAGTCGACCTTTGAAGCTTTCTTT. Translated, it gives CAISESTFEAFF. The chain combines TRBV10-3 with TRBJ1-1; D unclear. CDR1 is ENHRY and CDR2 is SYGVKD in the germline V gene. The CDR3 is made up of 12 amino acids. Trimming removed 0 bases at V and 7 bases at J, with 6 bases between.

This chain uses TRBV29-1 with TRBJ2-1; D uncertain. The CDR3 spans 9 residues. V was cut by 7 bases and J by 12 bases, with 10 bases left in between. Per the germline V gene, CDR1 is SQVTM and CDR2 is ANQGSEA. The CDR3 nucleotides are TGCAGCGCCGGAGCAAGGCAGTTCTTC. It encodes CSAGARQFF.

The table lists this clonotype with many counts. The chain couples TRBV4-1 to TRBJ2-7, with 13 bases matching TRBD2. Germline V CDR1 and CDR2: MGHRA, YSYEKL. The CDR3 runs 15 residues. The V and J ends lost 2 bases and 4 bases, in that order; junction bases with no gene match: 2. The CDR3 loop is CASSQMTSGRYEQYV. In DNA, the CDR3 is TGCGCCAGCAGCCAAATGACTAGCGGGAGGTACGAGCAGTACGTC.